Given below is one T cell receptor (beta chain) in context. The sample belongs to a study of cytomegalovirus exposure and HLA in healthy donors. The primer mix had 60 Vbeta and 13 Jbeta primers. TCRdb's table, derived via immunoSEQ multiplex PCR, lists solely in-frame clones and lacks some. This sample has around 94,000 clones, with 78% found just once. Germline CDR1 and CDR2: KGHSH and LQKENI. With V trimmed by 4 bases and J by 6 bases, 12 bases remained unmatched. This CDR3 comprises 16 residues. The sequencing sample was made of PBMCs. The sequence came from a woman aged 40 to 50 in good health and CMV-seropositive. The chain uses TRBV18 and TRBJ2-7; 10 nucleotides line up with TRBD1. The CDR3 protein is CASSQNPGQGRVEQYF. CDR3 DNA sequence: TGTGCCAGCTCACAAAACCCGGGACAGGGGAGGGTCGAGCAGTACTTC.